The rows below give T cell receptor beta chains drawn from one sample of a study of blood T cell repertoires in COVID-19. Profiled with immunoSEQ multiplex PCR; TCRdb holds only in-frame clones, not every one. Of some 270,000 clones in the sample, roughly 80% were seen once. Sequences were obtained from PBMCs or T cells enriched from blood (not recorded which). All receptors derive from a man aged 45-65 years who had recovered from COVID-19. Both conserved end residues are part of each CDR3. Fields, in order: V gene, J gene, D gene, clone size, CDR3 protein, CDR3 DNA. D genes are given only for firm matches. Clone size appears in some rows only: once, few, many, or a class for an expanded clone.

TRBV18	TRBJ1-3	.	.	CASSPGASGNTIYF	TGTGCCAGCTCACCTGGGGCTTCTGGAAACACCATATATTTT
TRBV7-3	TRBJ2-2	TRBD2	.	CASSPQRGANTGELFF	TGTGCCAGCAGCCCCCAGCGGGGGGCGAACACCGGGGAGCTGTTTTTT
TRBV5-6	TRBJ2-7	.	few	CASSLTPGSEQYF	TGTGCCAGCAGCTTGACCCCAGGGTCCGAGCAGTACTTC
TRBV6-1	TRBJ1-2	.	.	CASSDMLTPGYGYTF	TGTGCCAGCAGTGACATGCTCACCCCGGGCTATGGCTACACCTTC
TRBV10-2	TRBJ2-7	TRBD1	.	CASSTGTGVYEQYF	TGCGCCAGCAGTACCGGGACAGGGGTTTACGAGCAGTACTTC
TRBV6-5	TRBJ1-2	.	.	CASSYYGGNYGYTF	TGTGCCAGCAGTTACTACGGGGGGAACTATGGCTACACCTTC
TRBV5-1	TRBJ2-7	TRBD2	.	CASSLDSGAIYEQYF	TGCGCCAGCAGCTTGGATAGCGGGGCGATCTACGAGCAGTACTTC
TRBV27	TRBJ1-2	TRBD1	.	CASSLQGAFGYTF	TGTGCCAGCAGTTTACAGGGGGCCTTTGGCTACACCTTC
TRBV7-9	TRBJ2-3	TRBD2	.	CASSPGLAWDTQYF	TGTGCCAGCAGCCCGGGACTAGCGTGGGATACGCAGTATTTT
TRBV11-2	TRBJ2-7	TRBD2	.	CASSAPGTSDHEQYF	TGTGCCAGCAGCGCGCCTGGAACTAGCGACCACGAGCAGTACTTC
TRBV5-6	TRBJ2-5	TRBD2	.	CASSGLAGRGETQYF	TGTGCCAGCAGCGGACTAGCGGGACGGGGGGAGACCCAGTACTTC
TRBV19	TRBJ1-5	TRBD1	.	CASSPQGASNQPQHF	TGTGCCAGTAGTCCACAGGGGGCTAGCAATCAGCCCCAGCATTTT
TRBV28	TRBJ1-5	.	.	CASSPWTGTGGNQPQHF	TGTGCCAGCAGTCCTTGGACCGGCACGGGGGGCAATCAGCCCCAGCATTTT
TRBV4-1	TRBJ2-3	.	.	CASSQVGATDTQYF	TGCGCCAGCAGCCAAGTTGGAGCCACAGATACGCAGTATTTT
TRBV27	TRBJ2-1	.	.	CASSFQAPNNEQFF	TGTGCCAGCAGTTTTCAGGCGCCCAACAATGAGCAGTTCTTC
TRBV20-1	TRBJ2-7	.	.	CSARQSLEQYF	TGCAGTGCTAGACAGTCCCTCGAGCAGTACTTC
TRBV6-1	TRBJ1-3	.	.	CASSEQGTAGNTIYF	TGTGCCAGCAGTGAGCAGGGGACGGCTGGAAACACCATATATTTT
TRBV7-9	TRBJ2-1	.	.	CASSSEGEQFF	TGTGCCAGCAGTTCGGAGGGTGAGCAGTTCTTC
TRBV11-3	TRBJ1-2	.	.	CASSLESRAGYTF	TGTGCCAGCAGCTTAGAGTCCAGGGCGGGCTACACCTTC
TRBV7-6	TRBJ2-7	TRBD2	.	CASSLGPTSGGYEQYF	TGTGCCAGCAGCTTAGGTCCTACTAGCGGGGGTTACGAGCAGTACTTC
TRBV6-2/TRBV6-3	TRBJ1-3	TRBD1	.	CASSLTGVRNTIYF	TGTGCCAGCAGTCTTACAGGGGTCCGAAACACCATATATTTT
TRBV20-1	TRBJ2-1	.	.	CSAKRDEQFF	TGCAGTGCTAAGAGGGATGAGCAGTTCTTC
TRBV13	TRBJ2-7	TRBD1	.	CASSSYGQGAREQYF	TGTGCCAGCAGCTCTTACGGACAGGGGGCCAGGGAGCAGTACTTC
TRBV10-3	TRBJ2-5	.	once	CAMGGQETQYF	TGTGCCATGGGGGGTCAAGAGACCCAGTACTTC
TRBV10-3	TRBJ1-1	.	.	CAISGEAQNTEAFF	TGTGCCATCAGTGGGGAGGCCCAGAACACTGAAGCTTTCTTT
TRBV5-8	TRBJ1-5	.	.	CASSSTGRGNQPQHF	TGTGCCAGCAGCTCGACAGGTCGGGGAAATCAGCCCCAGCATTTT
TRBV6-5	TRBJ1-4	TRBD1	.	CASSLTGGTNEKLFF	TGTGCCAGCAGTTTAACAGGGGGAACTAATGAAAAACTGTTTTTT
TRBV7-3	TRBJ1-5	.	once	CASSRTIGGRGNQPQHF	TGTGCCAGCAGTCGAACAATAGGGGGACGGGGCAATCAGCCCCAGCATTTT
TRBV10-3	TRBJ2-1	TRBD2	.	CAISGARGSSGSNEQFF	TGTGCCATCAGTGGGGCGCGGGGGTCTTCCGGGTCCAATGAGCAGTTCTTC
TRBV27	TRBJ2-7	.	.	CASSSSLAVDEQYF	TGTGCCAGCAGTTCCTCCCTCGCAGTCGACGAGCAGTACTTC
TRBV7-9	TRBJ2-2	.	.	CASSLASANTGELFF	TGTGCCAGCAGCTTAGCGTCAGCGAACACCGGGGAGCTGTTTTTT
TRBV14	TRBJ2-2	TRBD1	.	CASSPRTGGVGFGGELFF	TGTGCCAGCAGCCCGAGGACAGGGGGCGTGGGTTTCGGCGGGGAGCTGTTTTTT
TRBV9	TRBJ1-5	.	few	CASSVGVGASNQPQHF	TGTGCCAGCAGCGTAGGGGTAGGGGCGAGCAATCAGCCCCAGCATTTT